These T cell receptor beta chains were read from a single sample in a study of cytomegalovirus exposure and HLA in healthy donors. This table comes from immunoSEQ multiplex PCR, and its TCRdb copy is limited to in-frame clones, with some not included. The repertoire holds around 150,000 clones, with about 80% as singletons. Sequencing was carried out using PBMCs. All receptors derive from a man aged 45-65 years in good health and CMV-seropositive. CDR3s include the opening cysteine and the closing phenylalanine or tryptophan. A D gene is named only where the DNA matches it firmly. A row's size may be missing; if present it is once, few, many or a size class.

D,V,J,size,DNA,CDR3
.,TRBV28,TRBJ1-2,.,TGTGCCAGCGGCCGAGGTTATGGCTACACCTTC,CASGRGYGYTF
.,TRBV6-1,TRBJ1-1,once,TGTGCCAGCAGTGAAGGGGAGCTGAACACTGAAGCTTTCTTT,CASSEGELNTEAFF
TRBD2,TRBV7-6,TRBJ2-7,.,TGTGCCAGCAGCTTATACCCGGGGGGGCTCTACGAGCAGTACTTC,CASSLYPGGLYEQYF
.,TRBV18,TRBJ1-5,.,TGTGCCAGCTCCGGGGGAGTTAATCAGCCCCAGCATTTT,CASSGGVNQPQHF
TRBD1,TRBV27,TRBJ2-7,few,TGTGCCAGCGGCTGGGACAGGGGTTACGAGCAGTACTTC,CASGWDRGYEQYF
TRBD1,TRBV9,TRBJ2-7,.,TGTGCCAGCAGCCCGCGGACAGGGGGGAACGAGCAGTACTTC,CASSPRTGGNEQYF
.,TRBV5-1,TRBJ1-3,.,TGCGCCAGCAGCTTGGCGCCAGGTTCACCTGGAAACACCATATATTTT,CASSLAPGSPGNTIYF
TRBD2,TRBV5-6,TRBJ2-7,.,TGTGCCAGCAGCTCACTAGCGGGGGGAGCCTACGAGCAGTACTTC,CASSSLAGGAYEQYF
TRBD1,TRBV5-6,TRBJ1-4,.,TGTGCCAGCAGCTGGGGACAGGGTCGAAATGAAAAACTGTTTTTT,CASSWGQGRNEKLFF
.,TRBV14,TRBJ1-3,.,TGTGCCAGCAGCCAATCGTGGGCCTCTGGAAACACCATATATTTT,CASSQSWASGNTIYF
TRBD2,TRBV4-1,TRBJ2-3,.,TGCGCCAGCAGCCAAGATCCCCCTATACTAGCGGGGGGGTCGGATACGCAGTATTTT,CASSQDPPILAGGSDTQYF
TRBD2,TRBV5-4,TRBJ2-2,.,TGTGCCAGCAGCTTGGGGTCGGGACTAGCGTACACCGGGGAGCTGTTTTTT,CASSLGSGLAYTGELFF
.,TRBV5-1,TRBJ1-5,.,TGCGCCAGCAGCTTGGGCGCAGGAGGTATCAATCAGCCCCAGCATTTT,CASSLGAGGINQPQHF
TRBD1,TRBV7-8,TRBJ1-3,.,TGTGCCACCCAAAGGGGGCACGGAAACACCATATATTTT,CATQRGHGNTIYF
TRBD1,TRBV12-5,TRBJ2-3,.,TGTGCTAGTGGTTTACTTACCGGGACAGGGGTTACAGATACGCAGTATTTT,CASGLLTGTGVTDTQYF
.,TRBV29-1,TRBJ2-3,.,TGCAGCGTTGATTCCCCACAGGGCACAGATACGCAGTATTTT,CSVDSPQGTDTQYF
.,TRBV2,TRBJ1-1,.,TGTGCCAGCAGTGATCTAGTATTGAACACTGAAGCTTTCTTT,CASSDLVLNTEAFF
TRBD1,TRBV5-5,TRBJ1-2,.,TGTGCCAGCAGCTTGGCGGGACAGGGAAGCTATGGCTACACCTTC,CASSLAGQGSYGYTF
TRBD2,TRBV6-6,TRBJ2-3,few,TGTGCCAGCAGCACCCTAGCGGGGCGCACAGATACGCAGTATTTT,CASSTLAGRTDTQYF
TRBD1,TRBV29-1,TRBJ1-4,.,TGCAGCGTTGATCCTAGACAGGGCCATGAAAAACTGTTTTTT,CSVDPRQGHEKLFF
TRBD2,TRBV2,TRBJ2-3,.,TGTGCCAGCAGTGAGGGACTAGCGGGGGGACATGATACGCAGTATTTT,CASSEGLAGGHDTQYF
.,TRBV5-6,TRBJ1-2,.,TGTGCCAGCAGCTTGGCAGGTTCCTATGGCTACACCTTC,CASSLAGSYGYTF
.,TRBV9,TRBJ2-6,.,TGTGCCAGCAGCGTCCTCTCTGGGGCCAACGTCCTGACTTTC,CASSVLSGANVLTF
.,TRBV6-5,TRBJ1-1,.,TGTGCCAGCAGTTTCACGACAGGGAACACTGAAGCTTTCTTT,CASSFTTGNTEAFF
.,TRBV20-1,TRBJ2-5,.,TGCAGTGCTAGCCCCTACGAGACCCAGTACTTC,CSASPYETQYF
.,TRBV5-6,TRBJ2-7,.,TGTGCCAGCAGCCCTACCCAGGGGAGCTCCTACGAGCAGTACTTC,CASSPTQGSSYEQYF
TRBD1,TRBV6-1,TRBJ1-5,.,TGTGCCAGCCGACAGGGGAATAGCAATCAGCCCCAGCATTTT,CASRQGNSNQPQHF
.,TRBV7-2,TRBJ2-2,.,TGTGCCAGCAGCTTAGTCGCGCGGGTGTCCGGGGAGCTGTTTTTT,CASSLVARVSGELFF
TRBD1,TRBV7-2,TRBJ1-6,.,TGTGCCAGCAGCCTCGGGACAGGGGTTCCACCCCTCCACTTT,CASSLGTGVPPLHF
TRBD1,TRBV6-4,TRBJ1-5,.,TGTGCCAGCAGTGCCCAGACAGGGGGCGAACCCCAGCATTTT,CASSAQTGGEPQHF
.,TRBV9,TRBJ2-5,.,TGTGCCAGCAGCGTTGACTGGGGCCGAGGGACCCAGTACTTC,CASSVDWGRGTQYF
TRBD2,TRBV6-6,TRBJ2-1,.,TGTGCCAGCACTACTAGCGGACGCTCCTACAATGAGCAGTTCTTC,CASTTSGRSYNEQFF
.,TRBV7-9,TRBJ2-3,.,TGTGCCAGCAGCTTATGGCAGGGGACGAGCACAGATACGCAGTATTTT,CASSLWQGTSTDTQYF
.,TRBV7-3,TRBJ2-1,.,TGTGCCAGCAGCTTAAATATCGGGGGGCCAAGCTCCTACAATGAGCAGTTCTTC,CASSLNIGGPSSYNEQFF
TRBD1,TRBV7-9,TRBJ1-6,once,TGTGCCAGCAGCCCTTTACAGGGGGCCTATAATTCACCCCTCCACTTT,CASSPLQGAYNSPLHF
.,TRBV11-2,TRBJ1-1,once,TGTGCCAGCAGCTTACTTCCCAGGCAGAACACTGAAGCTTTCTTT,CASSLLPRQNTEAFF
TRBD1,TRBV7-7,TRBJ2-1,few,TGTGCTAGCAGCTTACAGGGGGCTTTTGAGCAGTTCTTC,CASSLQGAFEQFF
TRBD1,TRBV5-1,TRBJ2-3,.,TGCGCCAGCAGCACGGACAGGGGCACAGATACGCAGTATTTT,CASSTDRGTDTQYF
TRBD1,TRBV10-2,TRBJ2-7,.,TGCGCCAGCAGTCGGCGGGGACAGGGCTACGAGCAGTACTTC,CASSRRGQGYEQYF
TRBD1,TRBV4-1,TRBJ1-5,.,TGCGCCAGCAGCCGCCCGGGACAGCCAAATCAGCCCCAGCATTTT,CASSRPGQPNQPQHF
TRBD1,TRBV4-3,TRBJ1-2,few,TGCGCCAGCAGCCAACGGGACAGGACCTATGGCTACACCTTC,CASSQRDRTYGYTF
.,TRBV7-2,TRBJ1-1,.,TGTGCCAGCAGCTTAATGGGGAGGACTGAAGCTTTCTTT,CASSLMGRTEAFF
.,TRBV5-1,TRBJ2-3,.,TGCGCCAGCAGCTTGGTGGGGAGAGGATTAGGAGATACGCAGTATTTT,CASSLVGRGLGDTQYF
TRBD1,TRBV7-2,TRBJ2-6,.,TGTGCCAGCAGCTCGGGACAGGGGTATGTTGGGGCCAACGTCCTGACTTTC,CASSSGQGYVGANVLTF